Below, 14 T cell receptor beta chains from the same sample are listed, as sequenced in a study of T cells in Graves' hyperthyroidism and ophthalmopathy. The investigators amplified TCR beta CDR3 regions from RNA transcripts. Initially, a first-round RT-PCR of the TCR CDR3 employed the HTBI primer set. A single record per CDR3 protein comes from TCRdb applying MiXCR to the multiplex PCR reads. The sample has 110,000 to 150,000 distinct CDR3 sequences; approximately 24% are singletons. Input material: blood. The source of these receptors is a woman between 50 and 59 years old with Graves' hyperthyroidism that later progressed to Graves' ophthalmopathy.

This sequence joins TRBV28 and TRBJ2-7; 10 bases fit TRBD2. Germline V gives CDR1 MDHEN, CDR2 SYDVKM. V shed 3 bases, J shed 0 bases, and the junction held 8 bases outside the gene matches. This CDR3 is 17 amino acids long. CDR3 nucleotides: TGTGCCAGCAGTTTGCTCGGACTAGCGGAGAGCTCCTACGAGCAGTACTTC. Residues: CASSLLGLAESSYEQYF. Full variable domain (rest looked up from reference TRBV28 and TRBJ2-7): DVKVTQSSRYLVKRTGEKVFLECVQDMDHENMFWYRQDPGLGLRLIYFSYDVKMKEKGDIPEGYSVSREKKERFSLILESASTNQTSMYLCASSLLGLAESSYEQYFGPGTRLTVT.

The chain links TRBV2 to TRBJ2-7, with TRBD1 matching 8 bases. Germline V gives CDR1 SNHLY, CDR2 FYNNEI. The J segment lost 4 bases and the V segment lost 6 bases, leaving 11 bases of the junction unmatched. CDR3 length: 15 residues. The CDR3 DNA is TGTGCCAGCAGCGCAGGGGGCTCGCCACCATACGAGCAGTACTTC. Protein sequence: CASSAGGSPPYEQYF.

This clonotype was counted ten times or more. The CDR3 nucleotides are TGTGCCAGCAGGGAACAGGCTTTGAACAATCAGCCCCAGCATTTT. Its translation is CASREQALNNQPQHF. The rearrangement links TRBV2 to TRBJ1-5; tentative D call: TRBD1 (5 bases). Germline-derived CDR1 and CDR2 are SNHLY and FYNNEI. There are 15 residues in the CDR3. V lost 6 bases and J lost 3, with 15 bases in between.

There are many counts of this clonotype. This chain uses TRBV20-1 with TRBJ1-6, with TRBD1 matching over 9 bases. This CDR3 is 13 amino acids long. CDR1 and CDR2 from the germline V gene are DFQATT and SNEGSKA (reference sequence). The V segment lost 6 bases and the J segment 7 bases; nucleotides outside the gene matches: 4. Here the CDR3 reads CSALQGANSPLHF. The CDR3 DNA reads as TGCAGTGCGCTACAGGGGGCGAATTCACCCCTCCACTTT.

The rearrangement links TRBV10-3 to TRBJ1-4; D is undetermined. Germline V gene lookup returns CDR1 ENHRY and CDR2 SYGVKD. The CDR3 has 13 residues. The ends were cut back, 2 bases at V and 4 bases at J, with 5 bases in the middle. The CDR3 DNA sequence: TGTGCCATCAGTGAGGCCTTTAATGAAAAACTGTTTTTT. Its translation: CAISEAFNEKLFF.

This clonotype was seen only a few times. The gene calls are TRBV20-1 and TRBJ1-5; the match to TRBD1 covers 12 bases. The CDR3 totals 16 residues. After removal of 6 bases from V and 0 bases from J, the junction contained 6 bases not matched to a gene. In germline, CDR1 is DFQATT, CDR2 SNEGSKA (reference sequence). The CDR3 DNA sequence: TGCAGTGCGAGGGACAGGGGGCCGAATAGCAATCAGCCCCAGCATTTT. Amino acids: CSARDRGPNSNQPQHF.

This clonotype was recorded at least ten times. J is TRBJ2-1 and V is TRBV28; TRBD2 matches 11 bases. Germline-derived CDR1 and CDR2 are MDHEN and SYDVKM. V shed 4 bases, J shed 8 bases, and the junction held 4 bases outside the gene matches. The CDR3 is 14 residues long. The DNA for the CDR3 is TGTGCCAGCAGTTCTACTAGCGGGAGCGATGAGCAGTTCTTC. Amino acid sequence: CASSSTSGSDEQFF.

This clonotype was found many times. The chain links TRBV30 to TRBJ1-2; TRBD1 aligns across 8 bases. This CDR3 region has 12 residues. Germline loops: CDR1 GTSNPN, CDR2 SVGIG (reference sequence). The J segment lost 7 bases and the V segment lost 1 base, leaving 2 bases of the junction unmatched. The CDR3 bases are TGTGCCTGGAGTGGGACAGGGACTGGCTACACCTTC. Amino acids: CAWSGTGTGYTF. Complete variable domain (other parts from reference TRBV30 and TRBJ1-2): SQTIHQWPATLVQPVGSPLSLECTVEGTSNPNLYWYRQAAGRGLQLLFYSVGIGQISSEVPQNLSASRPQDRQFILSSKKLLLSDSGFYLCAWSGTGTGYTFGSGTRLTVV.

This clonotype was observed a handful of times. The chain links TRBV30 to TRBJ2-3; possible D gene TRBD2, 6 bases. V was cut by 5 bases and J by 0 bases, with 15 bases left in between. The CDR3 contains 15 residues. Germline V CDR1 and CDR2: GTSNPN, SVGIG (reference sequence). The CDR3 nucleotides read TGTGCCTGGTCTTATAGCGGCACTAGCACAGATACGCAGTATTTT. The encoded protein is CAWSYSGTSTDTQYF.

The CDR3 DNA is TGTGCCAGCAGTTTAAGCAGGGCTCAGCCCCAGCATTTT. Translating gives CASSLSRAQPQHF. The rearrangement uses TRBV12-3 or TRBV12-4 and TRBJ1-5, with a weak D call TRBD1 (5 bases). The CDR3 loop spans 13 amino acids. V was cut by 2 bases and J by 6 bases, with 8 bases left in between.

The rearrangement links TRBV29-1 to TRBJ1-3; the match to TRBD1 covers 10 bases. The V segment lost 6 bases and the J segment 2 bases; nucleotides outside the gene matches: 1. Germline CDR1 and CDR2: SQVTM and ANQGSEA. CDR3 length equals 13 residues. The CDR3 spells CSVGQGTGNTIYF. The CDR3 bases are TGCAGCGTGGGACAGGGGACTGGAAACACCATATATTTT.

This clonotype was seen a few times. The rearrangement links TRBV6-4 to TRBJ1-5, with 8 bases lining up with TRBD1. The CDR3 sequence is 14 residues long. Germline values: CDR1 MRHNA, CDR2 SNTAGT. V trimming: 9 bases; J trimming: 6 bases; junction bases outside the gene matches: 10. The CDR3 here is CARLGQGGCQPQHF. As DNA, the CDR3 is TGTGCCAGACTCGGACAGGGAGGTTGTCAGCCCCAGCATTTT.

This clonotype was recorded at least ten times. CDR3 nucleotide sequence: TGTGCCAGCAGTGGACTAGCGGGATGGAGGGCCTACGAGCAGTACTTC. The encoded protein is CASSGLAGWRAYEQYF. This chain uses TRBV28 with TRBJ2-7, with 12 bases that match TRBD2. From germline, CDR1 is MDHEN and CDR2 SYDVKM. The junction had 7 bases not matched to a gene; V was cut back by 5 bases and J by 2 bases. The CDR3 extends over 16 amino acids.

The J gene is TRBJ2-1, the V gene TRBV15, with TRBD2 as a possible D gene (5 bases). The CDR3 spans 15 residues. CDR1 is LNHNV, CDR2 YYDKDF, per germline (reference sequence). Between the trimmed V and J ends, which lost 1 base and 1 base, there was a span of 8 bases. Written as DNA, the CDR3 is TGTGCCACCAGCAGAGCTGGCGGGTCCTACAATGAGCAGTTCTTC. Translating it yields CATSRAGGSYNEQFF.